This T cell receptor beta chain was sequenced in a study of T cells after posttransplantation cyclophosphamide (dated by TCRdb to 2016 to 2017). Notes on the research overall: The study tracked T cell repertoire reconstitution by TRB sequencing after myeloablative bone marrow transplantation using posttransplantation cyclophosphamide as GVHD prophylaxis. Because TRA and TRB clonality were tightly correlated in roughly 10 samples, subsequent TCR analyses were focused on TRB only. Public TRB sequences were queried against a database of over 3,600 sequences associated with responses to pathogens, tumor antigens, self-antigens and alloantigens. In 3 patients, up to 3 additional blood samples taken between 2 and 5.2 years after transplant also underwent TRB sequencing, as did pretransplant blood from a handful of patients. Samples from about 33 PTCy-treated patients and approximately 15 related bone marrow donors of those patients were subjected to antigen receptor sequencing. Blood from every one of the 30 or so PTCy patients who had 1-year posttransplant specimens underwent TRB sequencing. Results and caveats for the whole study, not just this receptor: At 1-2 months, donor-recipient similarity was low but rose over the first year, and the later blood repertoires were often dominated by donor CD8+ memory clones. The TRB repertoires of T cells infiltrating skin or the GI tract showed only limited overlap with the TRB repertoires found in blood. Across 35 to 45 patients, TRB clonality was highly associated with recipient CMV seropositivity and CMV reactivation, and diversity in PTCy patients was similar to diversity in CNI/methotrexate controls.

The trim is 5 bases for V and 7 bases for J, with a gap of 14 bases between the germline ends. The CDR3 covers 14 residues, taking in both the cysteine and the phenylalanine. Only the CDR3 part of the read is kept: 42 bases, read in frame from the first base. CDR1 and CDR2 are drawn from the germline V gene: MGHRA, YSYEKL. TRB sequencing was run on genomic DNA with either the immunoSEQ assay at survey resolution or the hsTCRB kit. In the authors' own workflow: The immunoSEQ software handled initial read processing, and the LymphoSeq R package was used for repertoire analyses. Clonality was calculated as 1 minus normalized Shannon entropy, and the Gini coefficient was also calculated for each TRB dataset. Phenotypes of unsorted samples were inferred by mapping TRB sequences from sorted subsets of the recipient or donor onto unsorted samples of the same recipient. Entries here come from immuneACCESS through TCRdb and include only in-frame sequences with V and J called. Some clones fail to appear in such tables; in the studies checked, an unresolved V gene covers under half of the shortfall, and the cause of the remainder is unknown. From that table come the V and J calls and clone size; the DNA was used to work out D and trimming. Here the sample has 3,000 to 4,000 clones; 85% to 90% occur a single time. 7% of the sample goes to the ten largest clones.

On this clone itself: Its recognized antigen is unknown. The record has no base qualities; no much larger clone is one base away.

What this sample's treatment or condition label stands for: high-dose cyclophosphamide on days +3 and +4 as single-agent GVHD prophylaxis. Busulfan and fludarabine conditioning, a related or unrelated marrow graft, and cyclophosphamide on days +3 and +4 were given to PTCy patients. The PTCy-treated patients were drawn from a prospective, multi-institutional clinical trial. Peripheral blood and bone marrow mononuclear cells were isolated by Ficoll-Hypaque density centrifugation and were cryopreserved. This TCR was recovered from a female patient aged 50-59 years who received an allogeneic stem cell transplant from an unrelated donor, was CMV-positive, and had acute and chronic GVHD. After a transplant, the graft donor may have provided part of the T cells. The material was PBMCs, obtained after allogeneic stem cell transplant with posttransplant cyclophosphamide. This chain is built from TRBV4-1 and TRBJ1-4, with a weak D call of TRBD1 (6 bases match). The sequenced DNA is TGCGCCAGCAGCATTACAGGGATGAGTGAAAAACTGTTTTTT. Its product reads: CASSITGMSEKLFF.